The sequence of this T cell receptor beta chain was determined in a study of T-cell reconstitution after alpha-beta-depleted transplantation in children. TCRbeta library preparation incorporated unique molecular identifiers. Each CDR3 protein gets one entry after TCRdb re-called the PCR reads with MiXCR. This table holds some 390,000 distinct CDR3 sequences, roughly 22% found once. There are a few counts of this clonotype. The J segment lost 4 bases and the V segment lost 7 bases, leaving 14 bases of the junction unmatched. Germline V gene lookup returns CDR1 SGHTA and CDR2 FQGNSA. The CDR3 length is 16 residues.

The V and J genes are TRBV7-2 and TRBJ2-5, with TRBD1 matching 8 bases. Sequences were derived from PBMCs from the stem cell graft donor, sampled from the stem cell graft. The sequence was obtained from a human donor who donated a stem cell graft to a child with acute myeloid leukemia. This chain's CDR3 is CASTLFPGQGGETQYF. The CDR3 DNA reads TGTGCCAGCACCCTCTTTCCTGGACAGGGAGGAGAGACCCAGTACTTC.